This T cell receptor (beta chain) was retrieved from a study of T-cell reconstitution after alpha-beta-depleted transplantation in children. Study-level results: Counts and diversity of T cells one year after transplant came mostly from newly produced T cells.

Unique molecular identifiers were incorporated when the TCRbeta library was constructed. TCRdb used MiXCR to reprocess the PCR reads, holding one entry per CDR3 protein. The sample includes a few hundred thousand distinct CDR3 sequences, about 7.3% seen only once; the top ten take around 9.8%. Comments on this clonotype: Its antigen remains unidentified.

The CDR3 is 16 residues long. The germline V gene encodes CDR1 SEHNR and CDR2 FQNEAQ (reference sequence). The V gene end was trimmed by 5 bases and the J gene end by 2 bases; junction bases not matched to a gene: 9. The receptor's source is a female patient between 2 and 15 years old who had a stem cell transplant for Fanconi anemia, so the T cells may come from the graft donor. The sample here was peripheral blood, taken 360 days after TCRalphabeta/CD19-depleted stem cell transplant. V gene TRBV7-9 combines with J gene TRBJ1-3; 7 nucleotides line up with TRBD1. This CDR3 is CASSPPRGAAGNTIYF. The DNA of the CDR3 is TGTGCCAGCAGCCCGCCCAGGGGGGCGGCTGGAAACACCATATATTTT.